The 30 T cell receptor beta chains reported below all come from one sample, sequenced in a study of T cell responses to AZD1222 COVID-19 vaccine. Sequencing was performed with immunoSEQ multiplex PCR; in TCRdb, only in-frame clones are kept and a portion is missing. This table has more than 65,000 clones, approximately 85% appearing once. This material consisted of peripheral blood, taken 28 days after the second AZD1222 dose. Receptor source: an adult who received the AZD1222 COVID-19 vaccine.

The chain carries TRBV27 and TRBJ2-7, with D possibly being TRBD1 (5 bases). Germline assignment: CDR1 MNHEY and CDR2 SMNVEV (reference sequence). Between the trimmed V and J ends, which lost 2 bases and 2 bases, there was a span of 13 bases. CDR3 length: 15 amino acids. The chain's CDR3 is CASSLEVQGTYEQYF. The CDR3 DNA reads TGTGCCAGCAGTTTAGAGGTTCAGGGCACCTACGAGCAGTACTTC.

V usage is TRBV6-1 and J usage is TRBJ2-3; 10 bases fit TRBD2. The CDR3 totals 15 residues. Germline V gene data show CDR1 as MNHNS and CDR2 as SASEGT. With 0 bases clipped from V and 4 bases from J, the junction kept 1 base outside the gene matches. The CDR3 protein is CASSEAAGGADTQYF. CDR3 DNA sequence: TGTGCCAGCAGTGAAGCAGCGGGAGGGGCAGATACGCAGTATTTT.

This chain connects TRBV4-1 to TRBJ2-1, with D possibly being TRBD1 (6 bases). Germline CDR1 MGHRA, CDR2 YSYEKL. V lost 3 bases and J lost 8, with 14 bases in between. This CDR3 comprises 14 residues. CDR3 sequence (DNA): TGCGCCAGCAGCCATTCACCGGGACAATATGAGCAGTTCTTC. This sequence encodes CASSHSPGQYEQFF.

The V call is TRBV12-3 or TRBV12-4, the J call TRBJ1-2, with no clear D. V was shortened by 3 bases and J by 1 base, with 6 bases between the two germline ends. CDR3 length: 13 residues. The DNA for the CDR3 is TGTGCCAGCAGTTTTGGCTTTAACTATGGCTACACCTTC. It codes for CASSFGFNYGYTF.

This chain uses TRBV7-9 with TRBJ2-4, with 8 bases that match TRBD2. Germline CDR1 reads SEHNR; CDR2 reads FQNEAQ (reference sequence). This CDR3 spans 13 amino acids. The V and J ends lost 4 bases and 5 bases, in that order; junction bases with no gene match: 1. CDR3 nucleotide sequence: TGTGCCAGCAGCTCCGGGAGGGAAAACATTCAGTACTTC. It codes for CASSSGRENIQYF.

This chain connects TRBV5-1 to TRBJ2-5; tentative D call: TRBD2 (5 bases). V lost 2 bases and J lost 5, with 13 bases in between. The CDR3 has 14 amino acids. CDR1 and CDR2 (germline): SGHRS, YFSETQ. The CDR3 nucleotides read TGCGCCAGCAGCTTTGGGCAGCGCGGGGAGACCCAGTACTTC. Its translation is CASSFGQRGETQYF.

The genes are TRBV6-6 and TRBJ1-3, with D possibly being TRBD1 (6 bases). The germline CDR1 and CDR2 sequences are MNHNY and SVGAGI (reference sequence). Trimming took 6 bases from V and 4 from J, leaving 13 bases between them. The length of the CDR3 is 14 residues. DNA for the CDR3: TGTGCCAGCAGAGGGGGGGGGTTCGGAAACACCATATATTTT. Translating it yields CASRGGGFGNTIYF.

The chain carries TRBV5-4 and TRBJ1-1, with 10 bases aligning to TRBD1. CDR1 and CDR2 (germline): SGHNT, YYREEE (reference sequence). V was pared by 5 bases and J by 3 bases, with 13 bases of the junction left unmatched. This CDR3 comprises 17 residues. The CDR3 region has the DNA TGTGCCAGCAGTCAGGCACCGGGACAGGGGTCCTACACTGAAGCTTTCTTT. Its protein is CASSQAPGQGSYTEAFF. Variable domain in full (rest from reference TRBV5-4 and TRBJ1-1): ETGVTQSPTHLIKTRGQQVTLRCSSQSGHNTVSWYQQALGQGPQFIFQYYREEENGRGNFPPRFSGLQFPNYSSELNVNALELDDSALYLCASSQAPGQGSYTEAFFGQGTRLTVV.

The chain joins TRBV28 to TRBJ2-6, with D possibly TRBD2 on 6 matching bases. Germline assignment: CDR1 MDHEN and CDR2 SYDVKM. The CDR3 has 17 amino acids. Trimming stripped 6 bases from V and 2 bases from J, with 17 bases between. For the CDR3, the DNA is TGTGCCAGCAGCCTGCCGGGAGCAACGACTGGGGCCAACGTCCTGACTTTC. It translates to CASSLPGATTGANVLTF. The entire variable domain, with the rest obtained from reference TRBV28 and TRBJ2-6, is as follows: DVKVTQSSRYLVKRTGEKVFLECVQDMDHENMFWYRQDPGLGLRLIYFSYDVKMKEKGDIPEGYSVSREKKERFSLILESASTNQTSMYLCASSLPGATTGANVLTFGAGSRLTVL.

The chain combines TRBV24-1 with TRBJ1-2; D is undetermined. Trimming took 7 bases from V and 6 from J, leaving 11 bases between them. CDR1 KGHDR and CDR2 SFDVKD come from the germline V gene. The CDR3 is 12 residues long. CDR3 residues: CATSSDPDGYTF. The CDR3 DNA reads as TGTGCCACCAGCTCAGACCCTGATGGCTACACCTTC.

The rearrangement uses TRBV7-8 and TRBJ1-2; 7 bases are a match to TRBD1. V was clipped by 5 bases and J by 3 bases; unmatched bases: 9. The CDR3 length is 15 residues. Germline V gene lookup returns CDR1 SGHVS and CDR2 FQNEAQ. CDR3 DNA: TGTGCCAGCAGCCCCCCACAGGGGATCGACTATGGCTACACCTTC. Translating it yields CASSPPQGIDYGYTF.

This chain connects TRBV18 to TRBJ1-3; no definite D call. Between the trimmed V and J ends, which lost 2 bases and 1 base, there was a span of 9 bases. Germline values: CDR1 KGHSH, CDR2 LQKENI. This CDR3 has 15 amino acids. CDR3: CASSPGIPSGNTIYF. The CDR3 bases are TGTGCCAGCTCACCAGGTATCCCTTCTGGAAACACCATATATTTT.

This clone appeared a single time. This chain connects TRBV7-9 to TRBJ2-7; either TRBD1 or TRBD2 may supply D (6 bases each). There are 15 residues in the CDR3. Trimming removed 2 bases at V and 1 base at J, with 12 bases between. CDR1 is SEHNR, CDR2 FQNEAQ, per germline (reference sequence). CDR3 residues: CASSLLGGESYEQYF. The CDR3 nucleotides are TGTGCCAGCAGCTTACTGGGGGGCGAGTCCTACGAGCAGTACTTC.

This clone was observed a handful of times. The chain combines TRBV28 with TRBJ1-1, with unresolved D. Trimming cost V 7 bases and J 1 base, with 13 bases left between them. This CDR3 has 14 residues. Germline lookup yields CDR1 MDHEN and CDR2 SYDVKM. The CDR3 reads CASTSGLANTEAFF. DNA for the CDR3: TGTGCCAGCACCTCCGGGTTGGCGAACACTGAAGCTTTCTTT. The full variable domain, with the rest looked up from reference TRBV28 and TRBJ1-1, is DVKVTQSSRYLVKRTGEKVFLECVQDMDHENMFWYRQDPGLGLRLIYFSYDVKMKEKGDIPEGYSVSREKKERFSLILESASTNQTSMYLCASTSGLANTEAFFGQGTRLTVV.

This clone was counted once. J is TRBJ2-1 and V is TRBV4-1, with 9 bases matching TRBD2. The CDR3 length is 16 residues. V shed 1 base, J shed 5 bases, and the junction held 6 bases outside the gene matches. CDR1 MGHRA and CDR2 YSYEKL come from the germline V gene. CDR3 amino acids: CASSQVGLAINNEQFF. CDR3 in DNA: TGCGCCAGCAGCCAAGTTGGACTAGCGATCAACAATGAGCAGTTCTTC.

The chain combines TRBV12-5 with TRBJ2-5, with TRBD1 matching 7 bases. The CDR3 covers 12 residues. V shed 7 bases, J shed 4 bases, and the junction held 3 bases outside the gene matches. The germline CDR1 and CDR2 sequences are LGHNT and FRNRAP. The CDR3 loop reads CASDSGGETQYF. DNA of the CDR3: TGTGCTAGTGATTCAGGGGGAGAGACCCAGTACTTC.

The chain joins TRBV12-3 or TRBV12-4 to TRBJ1-5; a possible D gene is TRBD1 (6 bases). Trimming left V 7 bases short and J 6 bases short, with 13 bases between. The CDR3 has 13 amino acids. The CDR3 DNA reads TGTGCCAGCACGACAGGTTTAAGTCAGCCCCAGCATTTT. Translating gives CASTTGLSQPQHF.

J is TRBJ2-1 and V is TRBV28; the match to TRBD2 covers 8 bases. Looked up from germline, CDR1 is MDHEN and CDR2 is SYDVKM. Losses at the gene ends were 4 bases for V and 0 bases for J; bases not matched to a gene: 5. The length of the CDR3 is 16 residues. The CDR3 protein is CASSSSSGSSYNEQFF. CDR3 nucleotide sequence: TGTGCCAGCAGTTCTTCCAGCGGGAGCTCCTACAATGAGCAGTTCTTC.

This clone was detected once. V and J are TRBV30 and TRBJ1-2; D call uncertain. The CDR3 runs to 12 residues. V lost 2 bases, J lost 6 bases, and 10 bases lay in between. Germline V lookup: CDR1 GTSNPN, CDR2 SVGIG (reference sequence). CDR3 nucleotide sequence: TGTGCCTGGAGTTTTGCCGGGAATGGCTACACCTTC. Translated: CAWSFAGNGYTF.

The chain joins TRBV5-4 to TRBJ1-2; 10 positions match TRBD1. The germline gives CDR1 SGHNT, CDR2 YYREEE (reference sequence). The CDR3 runs to 15 residues. Trimming at V came to 4 bases and at J to 3 bases, leaving 6 bases not matched to a gene. The CDR3 DNA follows: TGTGCCAGCAGCGAGGACGGACAGGGGGACTATGGCTACACCTTC. Translating it yields CASSEDGQGDYGYTF. The full variable domain, its missing parts supplied by reference TRBV5-4 and TRBJ1-2, is ETGVTQSPTHLIKTRGQQVTLRCSSQSGHNTVSWYQQALGQGPQFIFQYYREEENGRGNFPPRFSGLQFPNYSSELNVNALELDDSALYLCASSEDGQGDYGYTFGSGTRLTVV.

The chain uses TRBV7-3 and TRBJ1-5, with unresolved D. This CDR3 region has 15 residues. V dropped 1 base and J dropped 5 bases, with 12 bases sitting between them. Germline CDR1 SGHTA, CDR2 FQGTGA. The CDR3, as DNA: TGTGCCAGCAGCTTAAGTCCAGGCTTGGATCAGCCCCAGCATTTT. This gives the protein CASSLSPGLDQPQHF.

This sequence joins TRBV5-8 and TRBJ2-5; 9 bases line up with TRBD1. With V trimmed by 4 bases and J by 5 bases, 6 bases remained unmatched. CDR1 and CDR2 (germline): SGHTS, YDEGEE. The CDR3 contains 14 residues. The CDR3 spells CASSRRQGGETQYF. The CDR3 DNA reads TGTGCCAGCAGCCGGCGACAGGGGGGGGAGACCCAGTACTTC.

This clone was found a few times. The rearrangement uses TRBV28 and TRBJ1-4, with 8 nucleotides matching TRBD1. Germline CDR1 and CDR2: MDHEN and SYDVKM. Trimming cost V 6 bases and J 8 bases; bases outside gene matches: 8. The CDR3 has 14 amino acids. The DNA of the CDR3 is TGTGCCAGCAGCCAAACAGGGGGAATCGAAAAACTGTTTTTT. This encodes CASSQTGGIEKLFF.

This clone is a singleton in its sample. The J gene is TRBJ2-3, the V gene TRBV30; 8 bases match TRBD2. There are 14 residues in the CDR3. CDR1 and CDR2 from the germline V gene are GTSNPN and SVGIG (reference sequence). V trimming: 0 bases; J trimming: 6 bases; junction bases outside the gene matches: 5. CDR3 bases: TGTGCCTGGAGTGTAGGAACGGGAGGGGATACGCAGTATTTT. It translates to CAWSVGTGGDTQYF. Complete variable domain (other parts from reference TRBV30 and TRBJ2-3): SQTIHQWPATLVQPVGSPLSLECTVEGTSNPNLYWYRQAAGRGLQLLFYSVGIGQISSEVPQNLSASRPQDRQFILSSKKLLLSDSGFYLCAWSVGTGGDTQYFGPGTRLTVL.

The V gene is TRBV6-5, the J gene TRBJ1-3; the match to TRBD1 covers 7 bases. V shed 6 bases, J shed 0 bases, and the junction held 2 bases outside the gene matches. The CDR3 extends over 14 amino acids. The germline V gene has CDR1 MNHEY and CDR2 SVGAGI. The CDR3 bases are TGTGCCAGCAGCGACAGGGTCTCTGGAAACACCATATATTTT. Encoded protein: CASSDRVSGNTIYF.

The J gene is TRBJ2-7, the V gene TRBV23-1; D is tentatively TRBD1 or TRBD2 (5 bases each). TRBV23-1 is placed among ORFs of uncertain function. This CDR3 comprises 13 residues. Trimming cost V 7 bases and J 6 bases, with 16 bases left between them. As DNA, the CDR3 is TGCGCCAGCACCTCCGGGACCCCCCTCGAGCAGTACTTC. It yields the protein CASTSGTPLEQYF.

J is TRBJ1-1 and V is TRBV5-5, with unresolved D. Germline CDR1 is SGHKS and CDR2 is YYEKEE (reference sequence). The CDR3 contains 14 residues. Trimming removed 2 bases from V and 8 bases from J, with 16 bases in between. The CDR3 sequence is CASSFDGEAPEAFF. The DNA of the CDR3 is TGTGCCAGCAGCTTTGACGGGGAGGCCCCCGAAGCTTTCTTT. Supplemented by reference TRBV5-5 and TRBJ1-1, the full variable domain reads DAGVTQSPTHLIKTRGQQVTLRCSPISGHKSVSWYQQVLGQGPQFIFQYYEKEERGRGNFPDRFSARQFPNYSSELNVNALLLGDSALYLCASSFDGEAPEAFFGQGTRLTVV.

The J gene is TRBJ2-3, the V gene TRBV29-1; D is ambiguous. Germline V lookup: CDR1 SQVTM, CDR2 ANQGSEA. The V and J ends lost 2 bases and 0 bases respectively, with 6 bases between them. The CDR3 sequence is 13 residues long. The CDR3, as DNA: TGCAGCGTTGAACCCAGCAGCACAGATACGCAGTATTTT. Protein product: CSVEPSSTDTQYF.

This chain links TRBV7-9 with TRBJ1-6; TRBD1 might be the D (5 bases). CDR1 is SEHNR and CDR2 is FQNEAQ in the germline V gene (reference sequence). The CDR3 is 13 amino acids. V lost 3 bases and J 9 bases, leaving 9 bases between the germline ends. The CDR3 loop reads CASSLTAGSPLHF. Here the CDR3 DNA reads TGTGCCAGCAGCTTGACAGCCGGTTCACCCCTCCACTTT.

The V call is TRBV30, the J call TRBJ1-2; no reliable D call. The CDR3 totals 13 residues. Germline loops: CDR1 GTSNPN, CDR2 SVGIG (reference sequence). Trimming left V 1 base short and J 4 bases short, with 10 bases between. The CDR3 nucleotides are TGTGCCTGGAGTGCAATTGTCGGCTATGGCTACACCTTC. Translated: CAWSAIVGYGYTF.